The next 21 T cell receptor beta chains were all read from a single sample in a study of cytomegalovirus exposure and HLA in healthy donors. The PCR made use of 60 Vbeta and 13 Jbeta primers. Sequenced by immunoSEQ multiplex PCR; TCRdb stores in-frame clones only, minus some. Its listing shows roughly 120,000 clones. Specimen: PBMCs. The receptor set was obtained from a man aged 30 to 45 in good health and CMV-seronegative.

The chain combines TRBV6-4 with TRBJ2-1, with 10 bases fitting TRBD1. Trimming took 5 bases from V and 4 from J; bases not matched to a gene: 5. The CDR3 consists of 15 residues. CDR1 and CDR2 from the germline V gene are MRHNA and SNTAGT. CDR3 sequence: CASSPGQGEYNEQFF. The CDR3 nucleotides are TGTGCCAGCAGTCCCGGACAGGGGGAATACAATGAGCAGTTCTTC.

DNA for the CDR3: TGTGCCAGCAGAACGGGGGGCGCGGAGACCGGGGAGCTGTTTTTT. Amino acids: CASRTGGAETGELFF. The chain carries TRBV19 and TRBJ2-2, with a weak D call TRBD2 (7 bases). The CDR3 length is 15 residues. From germline, CDR1 is LNHDA and CDR2 SQIVND (reference sequence). Trimming took 9 bases from V and 5 from J, leaving 19 bases between them.

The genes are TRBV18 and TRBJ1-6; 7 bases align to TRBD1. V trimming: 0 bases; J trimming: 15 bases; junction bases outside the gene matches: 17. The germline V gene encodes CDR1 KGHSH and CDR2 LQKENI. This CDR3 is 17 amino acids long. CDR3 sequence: CASSPPGKGATGSFLHF. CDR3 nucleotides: TGTGCCAGCTCACCACCGGGGAAGGGGGCTACCGGTTCTTTCCTCCACTTT.

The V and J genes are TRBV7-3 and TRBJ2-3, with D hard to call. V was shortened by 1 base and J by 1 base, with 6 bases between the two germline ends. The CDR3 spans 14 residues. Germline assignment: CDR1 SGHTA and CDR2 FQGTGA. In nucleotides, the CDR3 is TGTGCCAGCAGCTTAAGAGGAGGCACAGATACGCAGTATTTT. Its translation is CASSLRGGTDTQYF.

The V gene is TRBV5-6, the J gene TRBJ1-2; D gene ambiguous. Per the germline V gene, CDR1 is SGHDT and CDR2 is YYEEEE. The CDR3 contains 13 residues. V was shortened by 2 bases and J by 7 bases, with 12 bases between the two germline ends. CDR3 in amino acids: CASSLLGSGGYTF. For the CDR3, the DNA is TGTGCCAGCAGCTTACTGGGGAGTGGTGGCTACACCTTC.

The CDR3 nucleotides are TGTGCCAGCAGCAGAGCCGGGTCTATGAACACTGAAGCTTTCTTT. Translation: CASSRAGSMNTEAFF. The genes are TRBV6-1 and TRBJ1-1, with D unclear. Germline CDR1 reads MNHNS; CDR2 reads SASEGT. This CDR3 comprises 15 residues. V was shortened by 6 bases and J by 0 bases, with 14 bases between the two germline ends.

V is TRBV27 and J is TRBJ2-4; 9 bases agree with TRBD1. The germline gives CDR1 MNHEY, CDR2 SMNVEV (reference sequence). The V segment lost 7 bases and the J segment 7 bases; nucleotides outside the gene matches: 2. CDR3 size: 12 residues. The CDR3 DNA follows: TGTGCCAGCAACGGACAGGGGAACATTCAGTACTTC. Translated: CASNGQGNIQYF.

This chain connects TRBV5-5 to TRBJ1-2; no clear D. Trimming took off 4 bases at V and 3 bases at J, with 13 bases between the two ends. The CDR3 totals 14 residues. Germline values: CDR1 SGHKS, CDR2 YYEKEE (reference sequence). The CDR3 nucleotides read TGTGCCAGCAGCCCCGCACAGACATACTATGGCTACACCTTC. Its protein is CASSPAQTYYGYTF. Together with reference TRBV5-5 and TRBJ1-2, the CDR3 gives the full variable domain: DAGVTQSPTHLIKTRGQQVTLRCSPISGHKSVSWYQQVLGQGPQFIFQYYEKEERGRGNFPDRFSARQFPNYSSELNVNALLLGDSALYLCASSPAQTYYGYTFGSGTRLTVV.

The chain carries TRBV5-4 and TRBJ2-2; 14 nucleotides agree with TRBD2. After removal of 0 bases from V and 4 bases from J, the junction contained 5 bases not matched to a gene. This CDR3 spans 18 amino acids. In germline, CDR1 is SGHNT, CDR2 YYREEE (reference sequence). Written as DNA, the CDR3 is TGTGCCAGCAGCTTGGGGACTAGCGGGAGGTTGGCCACCGGGGAGCTGTTTTTT. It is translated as CASSLGTSGRLATGELFF. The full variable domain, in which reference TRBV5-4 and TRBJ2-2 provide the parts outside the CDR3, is ETGVTQSPTHLIKTRGQQVTLRCSSQSGHNTVSWYQQALGQGPQFIFQYYREEENGRGNFPPRFSGLQFPNYSSELNVNALELDDSALYLCASSLGTSGRLATGELFFGEGSRLTVL.

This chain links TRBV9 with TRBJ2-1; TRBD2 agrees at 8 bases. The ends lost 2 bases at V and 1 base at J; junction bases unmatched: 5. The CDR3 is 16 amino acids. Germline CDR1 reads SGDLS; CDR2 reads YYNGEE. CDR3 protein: CASSVGSGSSYNEQFF. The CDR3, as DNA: TGTGCCAGCAGCGTCGGGAGCGGGAGTTCCTACAATGAGCAGTTCTTC.

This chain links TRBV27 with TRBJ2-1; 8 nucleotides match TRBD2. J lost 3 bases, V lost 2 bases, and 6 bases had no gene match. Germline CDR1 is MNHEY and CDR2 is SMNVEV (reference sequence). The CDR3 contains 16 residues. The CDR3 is CASSLEFGRGYNEQFF. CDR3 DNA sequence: TGTGCCAGCAGTTTAGAATTCGGGAGGGGCTACAATGAGCAGTTCTTC.

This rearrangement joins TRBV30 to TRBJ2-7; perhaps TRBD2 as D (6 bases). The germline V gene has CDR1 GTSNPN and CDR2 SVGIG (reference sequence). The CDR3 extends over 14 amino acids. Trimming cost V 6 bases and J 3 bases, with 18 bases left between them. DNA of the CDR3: TGTGCCTGCGTAAGGAGGGGCGCAGGCTACGAGCAGTACTTC. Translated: CACVRRGAGYEQYF.

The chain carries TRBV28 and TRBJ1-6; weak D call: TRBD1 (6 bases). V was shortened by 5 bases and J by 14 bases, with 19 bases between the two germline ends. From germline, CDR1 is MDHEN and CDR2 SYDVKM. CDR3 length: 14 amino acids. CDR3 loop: CASSPAGERVTLHF. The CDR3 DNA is TGTGCCAGCAGTCCGGCAGGGGAAAGGGTCACCCTCCACTTT.

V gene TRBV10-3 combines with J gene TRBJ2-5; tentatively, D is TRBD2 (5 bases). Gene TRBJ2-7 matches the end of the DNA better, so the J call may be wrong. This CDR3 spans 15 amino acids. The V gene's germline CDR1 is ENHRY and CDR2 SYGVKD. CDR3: CAIKAPGGGVYEQYF. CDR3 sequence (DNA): TGTGCCATCAAGGCCCCCGGAGGTGGGGTATACGAGCAGTACTTC.

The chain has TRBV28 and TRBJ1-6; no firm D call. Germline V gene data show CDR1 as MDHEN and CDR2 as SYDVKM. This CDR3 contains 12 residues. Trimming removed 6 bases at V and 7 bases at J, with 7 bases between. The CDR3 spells CASRDFNSPLHF. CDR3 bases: TGTGCCAGCAGGGACTTCAATTCACCCCTCCACTTT.

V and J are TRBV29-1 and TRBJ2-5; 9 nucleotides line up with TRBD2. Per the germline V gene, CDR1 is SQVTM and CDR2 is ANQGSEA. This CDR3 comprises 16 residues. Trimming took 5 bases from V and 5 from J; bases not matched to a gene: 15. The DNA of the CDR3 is TGCAGCGTTTTTGGAGGAGGCCGGCTAGCGGGGGAGACCCAGTACTTC. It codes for CSVFGGGRLAGETQYF.

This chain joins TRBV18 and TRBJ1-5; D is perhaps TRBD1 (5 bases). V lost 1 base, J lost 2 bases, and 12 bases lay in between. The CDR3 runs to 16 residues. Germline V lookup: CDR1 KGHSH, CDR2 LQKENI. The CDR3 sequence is CASSPQAPGGNQPQHF. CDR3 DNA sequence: TGTGCCAGCTCACCACAGGCCCCGGGGGGCAATCAGCCCCAGCATTTT.

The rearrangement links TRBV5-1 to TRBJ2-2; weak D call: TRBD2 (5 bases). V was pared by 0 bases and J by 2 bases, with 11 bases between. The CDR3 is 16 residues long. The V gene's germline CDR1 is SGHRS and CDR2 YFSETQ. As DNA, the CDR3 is TGCGCCAGCAGCTTGGATTCTAGCTTTAACACCGGGGAGCTGTTTTTT. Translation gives CASSLDSSFNTGELFF. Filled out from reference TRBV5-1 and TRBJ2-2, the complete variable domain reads KAGVTQTPRYLIKTRGQQVTLSCSPISGHRSVSWYQQTPGQGLQFLFEYFSETQRNKGNFPGRFSGRQFSNSRSEMNVSTLELGDSALYLCASSLDSSFNTGELFFGEGSRLTVL.

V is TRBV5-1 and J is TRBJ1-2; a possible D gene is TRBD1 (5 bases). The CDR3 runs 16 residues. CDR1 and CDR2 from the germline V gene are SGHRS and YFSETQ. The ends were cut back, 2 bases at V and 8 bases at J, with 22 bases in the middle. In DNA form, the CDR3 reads TGCGCCAGCAGCTTAGACTCAGGGCCCGGTCTAGGCGGCTACACCTTC. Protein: CASSLDSGPGLGGYTF.

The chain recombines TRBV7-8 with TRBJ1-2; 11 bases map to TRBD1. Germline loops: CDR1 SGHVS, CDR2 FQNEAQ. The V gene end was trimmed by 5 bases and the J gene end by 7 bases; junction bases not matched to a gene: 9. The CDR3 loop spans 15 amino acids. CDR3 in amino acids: CASSASGTGGGGYTF. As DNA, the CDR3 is TGTGCCAGCAGCGCCTCCGGGACAGGGGGTGGTGGCTACACCTTC.

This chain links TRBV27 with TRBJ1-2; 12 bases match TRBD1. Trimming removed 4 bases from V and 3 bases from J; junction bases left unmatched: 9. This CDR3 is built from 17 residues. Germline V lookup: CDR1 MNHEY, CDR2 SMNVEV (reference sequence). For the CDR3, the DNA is TGTGCCAGCAGTTCGAACCGGGACAGGGGGCTATACTATGGCTACACCTTC. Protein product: CASSSNRDRGLYYGYTF.